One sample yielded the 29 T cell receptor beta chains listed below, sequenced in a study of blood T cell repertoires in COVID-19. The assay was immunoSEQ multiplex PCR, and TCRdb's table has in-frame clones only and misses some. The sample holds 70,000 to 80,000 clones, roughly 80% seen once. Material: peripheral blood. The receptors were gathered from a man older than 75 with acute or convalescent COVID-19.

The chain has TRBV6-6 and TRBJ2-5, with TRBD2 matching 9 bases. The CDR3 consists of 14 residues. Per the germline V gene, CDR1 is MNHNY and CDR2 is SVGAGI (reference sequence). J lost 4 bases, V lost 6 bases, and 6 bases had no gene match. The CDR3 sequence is CASRASAGGETQYF. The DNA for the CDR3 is TGTGCCAGCAGGGCCTCAGCGGGAGGAGAGACCCAGTACTTC.

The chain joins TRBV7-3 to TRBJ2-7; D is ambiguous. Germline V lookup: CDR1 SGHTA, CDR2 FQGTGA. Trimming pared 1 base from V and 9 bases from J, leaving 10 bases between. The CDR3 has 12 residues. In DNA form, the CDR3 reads TGTGCCAGCAGCTTAAAGGAGACTTGGCAGTACTTC. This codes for CASSLKETWQYF.

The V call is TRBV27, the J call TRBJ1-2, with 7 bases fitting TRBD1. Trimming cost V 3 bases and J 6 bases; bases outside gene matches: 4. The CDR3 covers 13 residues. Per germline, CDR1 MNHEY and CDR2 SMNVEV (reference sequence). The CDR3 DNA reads TGTGCCAGCAGTTTCAGACAGGGACATGGCTACACCTTC. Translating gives CASSFRQGHGYTF.

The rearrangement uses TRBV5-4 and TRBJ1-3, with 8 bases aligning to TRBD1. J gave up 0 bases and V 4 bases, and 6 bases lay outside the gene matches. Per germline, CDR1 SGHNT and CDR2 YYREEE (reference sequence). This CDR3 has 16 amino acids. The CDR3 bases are TGTGCCAGCAGCCTGGGGACAGGTCTCTCTGGAAACACCATATATTTT. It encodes CASSLGTGLSGNTIYF.

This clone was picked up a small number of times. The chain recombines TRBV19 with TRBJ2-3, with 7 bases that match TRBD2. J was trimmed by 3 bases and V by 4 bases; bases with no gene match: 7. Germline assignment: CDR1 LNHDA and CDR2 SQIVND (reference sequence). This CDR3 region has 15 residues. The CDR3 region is CASSTRGEGTDTQYF. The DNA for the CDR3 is TGTGCCAGTAGTACCCGGGGGGAGGGGACAGATACGCAGTATTTT.

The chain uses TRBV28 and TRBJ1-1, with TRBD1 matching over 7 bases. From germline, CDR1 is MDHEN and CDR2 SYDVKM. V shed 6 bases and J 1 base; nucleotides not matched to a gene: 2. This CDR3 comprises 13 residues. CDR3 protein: CASRRTGNTEAFF. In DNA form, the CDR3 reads TGTGCCAGCAGGAGGACAGGGAACACTGAAGCTTTCTTT. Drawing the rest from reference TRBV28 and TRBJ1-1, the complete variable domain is DVKVTQSSRYLVKRTGEKVFLECVQDMDHENMFWYRQDPGLGLRLIYFSYDVKMKEKGDIPEGYSVSREKKERFSLILESASTNQTSMYLCASRRTGNTEAFFGQGTRLTVV.

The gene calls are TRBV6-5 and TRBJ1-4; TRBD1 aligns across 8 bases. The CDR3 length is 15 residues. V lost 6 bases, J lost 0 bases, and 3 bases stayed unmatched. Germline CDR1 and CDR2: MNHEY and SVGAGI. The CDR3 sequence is CASRLTGATNEKLFF. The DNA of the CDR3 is TGTGCCAGCAGATTGACAGGGGCAACTAATGAAAAACTGTTTTTT.

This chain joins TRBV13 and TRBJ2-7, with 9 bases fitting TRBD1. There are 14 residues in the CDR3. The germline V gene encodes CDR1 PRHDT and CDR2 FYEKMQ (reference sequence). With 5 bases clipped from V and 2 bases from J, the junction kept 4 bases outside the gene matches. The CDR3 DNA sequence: TGTGCCAGCAGCATCGGGACAGGGCCCTACGAGCAGTACTTC. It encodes CASSIGTGPYEQYF. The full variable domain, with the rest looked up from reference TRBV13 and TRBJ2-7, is AAGVIQSPRHLIKEKRETATLKCYPIPRHDTVYWYQQGPGQDPQFLISFYEKMQSDKGSIPDRFSAQQFSDYHSELNMSSLELGDSALYFCASSIGTGPYEQYFGPGTRLTVT.

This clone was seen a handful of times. CDR3 in DNA: TGTGCCAGCAGCCAAAGGACAGGGTCTTACGAGCAGTACTTC. As protein: CASSQRTGSYEQYF. The rearrangement links TRBV4-2 to TRBJ2-7; 8 nucleotides agree with TRBD1. CDR1 is LGHNA, CDR2 YNFKEQ, per germline. The V segment lost 2 bases and the J segment 4 bases; nucleotides outside the gene matches: 4. The CDR3 loop spans 14 amino acids.

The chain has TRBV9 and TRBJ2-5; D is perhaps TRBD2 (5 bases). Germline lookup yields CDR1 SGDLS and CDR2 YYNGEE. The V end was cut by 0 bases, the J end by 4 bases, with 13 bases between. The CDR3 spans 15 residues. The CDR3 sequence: CASSVAERAIETQYF. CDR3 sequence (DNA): TGTGCCAGCAGCGTAGCGGAGAGGGCCATAGAGACCCAGTACTTC.

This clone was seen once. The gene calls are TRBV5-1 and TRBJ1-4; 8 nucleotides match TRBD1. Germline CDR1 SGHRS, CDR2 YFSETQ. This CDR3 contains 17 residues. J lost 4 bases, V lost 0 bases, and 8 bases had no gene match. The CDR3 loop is CASSLAPGGRVNEKLFF. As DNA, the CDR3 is TGCGCCAGCAGCTTGGCCCCAGGGGGCCGCGTTAATGAAAAACTGTTTTTT.

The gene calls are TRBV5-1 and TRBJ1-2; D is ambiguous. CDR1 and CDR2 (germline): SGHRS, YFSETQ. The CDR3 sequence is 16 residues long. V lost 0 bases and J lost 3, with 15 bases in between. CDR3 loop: CASSLAREASDYGYTF. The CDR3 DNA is TGCGCCAGCAGCTTGGCCCGTGAGGCGTCGGACTATGGCTACACCTTC.

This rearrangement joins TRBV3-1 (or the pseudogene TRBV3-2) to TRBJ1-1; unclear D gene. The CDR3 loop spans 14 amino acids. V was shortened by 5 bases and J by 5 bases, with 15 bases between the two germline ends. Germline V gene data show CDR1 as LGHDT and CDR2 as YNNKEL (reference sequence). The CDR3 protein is CASSYSPEVTEAFF. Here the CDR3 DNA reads TGTGCCAGCAGCTATTCGCCCGAGGTGACTGAAGCTTTCTTT.

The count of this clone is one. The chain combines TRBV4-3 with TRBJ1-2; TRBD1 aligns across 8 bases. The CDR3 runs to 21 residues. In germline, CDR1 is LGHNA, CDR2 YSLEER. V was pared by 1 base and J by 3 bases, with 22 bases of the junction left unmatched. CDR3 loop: CASSQGGQGAWFLRAYYGYTF. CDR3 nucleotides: TGCGCCAGCAGCCAAGGTGGACAGGGAGCTTGGTTTCTTCGCGCTTACTATGGCTACACCTTC.

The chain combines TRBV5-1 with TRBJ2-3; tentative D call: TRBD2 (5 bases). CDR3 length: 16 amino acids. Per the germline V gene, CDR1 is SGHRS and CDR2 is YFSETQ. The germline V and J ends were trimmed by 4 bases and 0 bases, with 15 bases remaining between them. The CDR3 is CASSAHQRTSTDTQYF. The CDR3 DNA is TGCGCCAGCAGCGCCCACCAGAGGACTAGCACAGATACGCAGTATTTT.

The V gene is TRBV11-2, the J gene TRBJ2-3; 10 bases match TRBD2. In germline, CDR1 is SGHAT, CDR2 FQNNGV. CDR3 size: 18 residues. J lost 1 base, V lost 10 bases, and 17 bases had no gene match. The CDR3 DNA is TGTGCCACTTCGAGCCAGCGGGGGGGCCGGAAGGGCACAGATACGCAGTATTTT. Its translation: CATSSQRGGRKGTDTQYF.

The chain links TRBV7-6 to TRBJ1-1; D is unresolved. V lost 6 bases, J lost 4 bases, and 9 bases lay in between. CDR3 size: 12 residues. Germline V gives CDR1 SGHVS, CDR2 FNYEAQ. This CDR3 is CASSRILTEAFF. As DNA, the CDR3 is TGTGCCAGCAGTCGCATACTCACTGAAGCTTTCTTT.

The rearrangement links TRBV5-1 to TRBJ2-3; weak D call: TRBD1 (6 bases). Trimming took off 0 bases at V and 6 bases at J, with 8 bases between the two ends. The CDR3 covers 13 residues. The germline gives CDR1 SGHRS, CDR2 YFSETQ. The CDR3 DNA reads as TGCGCCAGCAGCTTGGGGGGGCGGGATACGCAGTATTTT. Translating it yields CASSLGGRDTQYF.

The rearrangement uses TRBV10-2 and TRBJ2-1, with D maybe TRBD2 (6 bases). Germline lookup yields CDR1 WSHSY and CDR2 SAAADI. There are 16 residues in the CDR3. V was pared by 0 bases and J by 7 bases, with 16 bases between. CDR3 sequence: CASSESSWGGGNEQFF. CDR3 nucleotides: TGCGCCAGCAGTGAGTCTTCCTGGGGAGGAGGGAATGAGCAGTTCTTC.

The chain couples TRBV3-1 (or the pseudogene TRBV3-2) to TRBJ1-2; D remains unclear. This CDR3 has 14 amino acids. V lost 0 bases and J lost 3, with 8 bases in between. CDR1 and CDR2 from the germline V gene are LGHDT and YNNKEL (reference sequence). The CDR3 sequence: CASSQDVTDYGYTF. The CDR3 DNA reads TGTGCCAGCAGCCAAGATGTTACAGACTATGGCTACACCTTC.

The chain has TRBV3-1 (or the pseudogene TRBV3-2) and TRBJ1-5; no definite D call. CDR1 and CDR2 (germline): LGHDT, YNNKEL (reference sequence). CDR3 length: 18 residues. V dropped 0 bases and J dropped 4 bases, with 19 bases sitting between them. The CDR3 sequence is CASSQDPDWSMRNQPQHF. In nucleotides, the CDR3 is TGTGCCAGCAGCCAAGATCCCGACTGGTCGATGCGGAATCAGCCCCAGCATTTT.

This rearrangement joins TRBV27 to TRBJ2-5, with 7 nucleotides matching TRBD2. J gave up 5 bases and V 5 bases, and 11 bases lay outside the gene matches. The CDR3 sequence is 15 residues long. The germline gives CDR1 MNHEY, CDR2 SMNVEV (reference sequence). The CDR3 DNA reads TGTGCCAGCAGTCCCCTGGGACTAACTGGGGAGACCCAGTACTTC. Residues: CASSPLGLTGETQYF.

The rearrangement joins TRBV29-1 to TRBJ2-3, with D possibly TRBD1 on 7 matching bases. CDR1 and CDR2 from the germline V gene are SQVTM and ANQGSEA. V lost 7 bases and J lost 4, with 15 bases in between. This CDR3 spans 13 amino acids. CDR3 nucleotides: TGCAGCGGGACCAGGGGGGACGCAGATACGCAGTATTTT. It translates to CSGTRGDADTQYF.

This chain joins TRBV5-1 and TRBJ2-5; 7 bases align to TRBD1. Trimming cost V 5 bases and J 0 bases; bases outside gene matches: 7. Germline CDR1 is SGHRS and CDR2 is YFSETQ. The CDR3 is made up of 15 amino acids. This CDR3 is CASRPFGTDQETQYF. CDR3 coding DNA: TGCGCCAGCAGGCCCTTCGGGACAGACCAAGAGACCCAGTACTTC.

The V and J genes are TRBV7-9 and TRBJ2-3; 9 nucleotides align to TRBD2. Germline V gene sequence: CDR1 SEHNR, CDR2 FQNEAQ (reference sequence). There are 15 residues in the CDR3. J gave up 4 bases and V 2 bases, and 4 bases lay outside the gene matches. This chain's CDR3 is CASSLILAGADTQYF. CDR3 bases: TGTGCCAGCAGCTTAATTTTAGCGGGAGCAGATACGCAGTATTTT. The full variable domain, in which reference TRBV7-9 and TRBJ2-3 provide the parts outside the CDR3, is DTGVSQNPRHKITKRGQNVTFRCDPISEHNRLYWYRQTLGQGPEFLTYFQNEAQLEKSRLLSDRFSAERPKGSFSTLEIQRTEQGDSAMYLCASSLILAGADTQYFGPGTRLTVL.

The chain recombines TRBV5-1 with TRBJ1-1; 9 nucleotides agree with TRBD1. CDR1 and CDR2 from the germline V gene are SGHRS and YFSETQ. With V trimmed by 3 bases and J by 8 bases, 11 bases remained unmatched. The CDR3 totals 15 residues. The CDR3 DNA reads TGCGCCAGCAGCTCATCGACAGGGGGAGGGTCAGAAGCTTTCTTT. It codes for CASSSSTGGGSEAFF.

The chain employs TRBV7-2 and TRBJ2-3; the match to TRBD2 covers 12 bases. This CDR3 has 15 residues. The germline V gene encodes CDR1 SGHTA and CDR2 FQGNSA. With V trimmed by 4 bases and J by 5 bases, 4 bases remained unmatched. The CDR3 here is CASSSSGRVGDTQYF. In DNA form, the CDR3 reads TGTGCCAGCAGCTCTAGCGGGAGGGTTGGAGATACGCAGTATTTT.

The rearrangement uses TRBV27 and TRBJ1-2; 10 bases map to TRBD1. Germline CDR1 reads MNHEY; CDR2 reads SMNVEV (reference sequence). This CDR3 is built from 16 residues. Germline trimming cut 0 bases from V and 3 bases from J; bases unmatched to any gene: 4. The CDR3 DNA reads TGTGCCAGCAGTTTATCGGGACAGGGGTCCTACTATGGCTACACCTTC. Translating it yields CASSLSGQGSYYGYTF.

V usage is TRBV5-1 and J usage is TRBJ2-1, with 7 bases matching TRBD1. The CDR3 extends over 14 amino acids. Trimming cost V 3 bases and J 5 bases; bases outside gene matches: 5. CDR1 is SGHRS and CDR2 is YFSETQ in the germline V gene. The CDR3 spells CASSSETGNNEQFF. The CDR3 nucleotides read TGCGCCAGCAGCTCAGAGACAGGGAACAATGAGCAGTTCTTC.